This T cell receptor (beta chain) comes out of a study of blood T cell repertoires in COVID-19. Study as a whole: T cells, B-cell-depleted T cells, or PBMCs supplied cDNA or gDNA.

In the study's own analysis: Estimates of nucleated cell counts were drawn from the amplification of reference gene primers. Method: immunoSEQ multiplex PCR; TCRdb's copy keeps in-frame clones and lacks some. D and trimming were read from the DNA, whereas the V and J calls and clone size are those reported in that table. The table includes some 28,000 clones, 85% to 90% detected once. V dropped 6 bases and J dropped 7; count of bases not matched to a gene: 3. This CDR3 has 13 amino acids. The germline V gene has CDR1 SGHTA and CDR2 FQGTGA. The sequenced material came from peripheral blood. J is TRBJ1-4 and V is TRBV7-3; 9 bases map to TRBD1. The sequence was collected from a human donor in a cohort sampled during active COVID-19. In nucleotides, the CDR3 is TGTGCCAGCAGTACGACAGGGGGTGAAAAACTGTTTTTT. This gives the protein CASSTTGGEKLFF.